These 9 T cell receptor beta chains originate from one sample sequenced in a study of blood T cell repertoires in COVID-19 (dated by TCRdb to the early 2020s). Libraries were constructed by the immunoSEQ multiplex PCR assay. TCRdb mirrors the immuneACCESS table, restricted to in-frame sequences. Some clones are absent from its copies; in checked studies, under half trace to an unresolved V gene, and the reason for the others is unknown. A total of 200,000 or so clones appear in this sample, around 89% of them only once. The biggest ten clones account for more than 2.5% of the sample. The material sequenced was PBMCs or T cells enriched from blood (not recorded which). These receptor sequences come from a woman between 25 and 40 years old who had recovered from COVID-19.

The CDR3 region has the DNA TGTGCCAGCAGTTTAAGCTCCGACAGGGCTTACTATGGCTACACCTTC. Translated, it gives CASSLSSDRAYYGYTF. V and J are TRBV6-2 or TRBV6-3 and TRBJ1-2, with TRBD1 identical over 7 bases. Germline CDR1 reads MNHEY; CDR2 reads SVGEGT. After removal of 4 bases from V and 3 bases from J, the junction contained 11 bases not matched to a gene. There are 16 residues in the CDR3.

The chain uses TRBV6-1 and TRBJ2-7; D is possibly TRBD1 (6 bases). Germline V gene lookup returns CDR1 MNHNS and CDR2 SASEGT. V was trimmed by 3 bases and J by 1 base, leaving 13 bases between them. The CDR3 consists of 15 residues. The CDR3 DNA sequence: TGTGCCAGCAGTGATTCCTCAGGGGCGTCCTACGAGCAGTACTTC. Protein product: CASSDSSGASYEQYF.

The rearrangement uses TRBV12-5 and TRBJ1-2; TRBD1 aligns across 8 bases. The CDR3 is 13 residues long. Losses at the gene ends were 5 bases for V and 9 bases for J; bases not matched to a gene: 8. Germline CDR1 LGHNT, CDR2 FRNRAP. The CDR3 reads CASGPIGQGSYTF. CDR3 bases: TGTGCTAGTGGTCCCATCGGACAGGGTAGCTACACCTTC.

This clone was seen only a few times. The V gene is TRBV12-3 or TRBV12-4, the J gene TRBJ1-5; 7 bases are a match to TRBD1. J gave up 7 bases and V 7 bases, and 7 bases lay outside the gene matches. This CDR3 is built from 13 residues. CDR3 DNA: TGTGCCAGCAATCAACAGGGGATCCAGCCCCAGCATTTT. It is translated as CASNQQGIQPQHF.

This rearrangement joins TRBV15 to TRBJ1-2; TRBD1 agrees at 10 bases. CDR1 and CDR2 from the germline V gene are LNHNV and YYDKDF (reference sequence). This CDR3 comprises 16 residues. V trimming: 0 bases; J trimming: 3 bases; junction bases outside the gene matches: 4. The CDR3 spells CATSRDLTGGYYGYTF. CDR3 in DNA: TGTGCCACCAGCAGAGATTTGACAGGGGGCTACTATGGCTACACCTTC.

The gene calls are TRBV7-9 and TRBJ1-5; D unresolved. The germline V gene has CDR1 SEHNR and CDR2 FQNEAQ (reference sequence). The CDR3 totals 14 residues. The V end was cut by 1 base, the J end by 4 bases, with 8 bases between. CDR3 loop: CASSLGQLNQPQHF. CDR3 DNA sequence: TGTGCCAGCAGCTTAGGGCAGTTGAATCAGCCCCAGCATTTT.

The V gene is TRBV6-1, the J gene TRBJ1-1; TRBD1 aligns across 7 bases. CDR1 and CDR2 from the germline V gene are MNHNS and SASEGT. The CDR3 is 16 residues long. V trimming: 2 bases; J trimming: 5 bases; junction bases outside the gene matches: 11. The CDR3 region has the DNA TGTGCCAGCAGTGAAACGCGCAGGGCAGGGGGGACTGAAGCTTTCTTT. Translating gives CASSETRRAGGTEAFF.

J is TRBJ2-1 and V is TRBV7-3; D is ambiguous. The germline CDR1 and CDR2 sequences are SGHTA and FQGTGA. This CDR3 is built from 15 residues. V was pared by 1 base and J by 4 bases, with 11 bases between. In nucleotides, the CDR3 is TGTGCCAGCAGCTTAATGGCAGTACCATACAATGAGCAGTTCTTC. Translated: CASSLMAVPYNEQFF.

This clone was detected once. V is TRBV5-6 and J is TRBJ1-2; a weak D match, TRBD1 (5 bases). The length of the CDR3 is 15 residues. The V and J ends lost 2 bases and 1 base respectively, with 12 bases between them. In germline, CDR1 is SGHDT, CDR2 YYEEEE. The CDR3, as DNA: TGTGCCAGCAGCTTCGGGGGGAAAATTAACTATGGCTACACCTTC. Its translation: CASSFGGKINYGYTF.